The clone carrying this T cell receptor (beta chain) showed up many times. The target antigen is unknown. The source of the sample is a study of neurological immune-mediated disorders. Study-wide results and limits: None of the CDR3 amino acid sequences of expanded clones were shared across subjects, and this suggested private repertoires in all groups.

One entry per CDR3 protein results from TCRdb running MiXCR on the 5' RACE reads. The profile shows approximately 15,000 distinct CDR3 sequences, about 22% of them singletons. J lost 9 bases, V lost 3 bases, and 5 bases had no gene match. There are 11 residues in the CDR3. Germline-derived CDR1 and CDR2 are DFQATT and SNEGSKA (reference sequence). V gene TRBV20-1 combines with J gene TRBJ2-7, with 7 bases matching TRBD2. Specimen: PBMCs. The sequence was obtained from a man aged 50 or older in good health. This CDR3 is CSASVGEGQYF. The CDR3, as DNA: TGCAGTGCTAGCGTTGGGGAGGGGCAGTACTTC.